This T cell receptor (beta chain) is from a study of OX40 agonist ivuxolimab in advanced cancers. V shed 7 bases and J 2 bases; nucleotides not matched to a gene: 7. Germline CDR1 is WNHNN and CDR2 is SYGVQD (reference sequence). CDR3 size: 17 residues. Libraries were prepared by immunoSEQ multiplex PCR; TCRdb keeps only in-frame clonotypes and omits some of them. The sample lists around 74,000 clones; 84% were seen once. This clonotype was obtained from an adult with an advanced solid tumor such as melanoma, head and neck, liver or kidney cancer. This rearrangement joins TRBV10-1 to TRBJ2-1; 14 bases map to TRBD2. The sample here was CD4+ or CD8+ T cells sorted from blood, taken in a trial of the OX40 agonist ivuxolimab. CDR3 sequence (DNA): TGCGCCAGCACCCCGGGACTAGCGGGAGCAACCTACAATGAGCAGTTCTTC. It translates to CASTPGLAGATYNEQFF.